The 19 T cell receptor beta chains reported below all come from one sample, sequenced in a study of OX40 agonist ivuxolimab in advanced cancers. The method was immunoSEQ multiplex PCR; TCRdb's version includes in-frame clones alone and lacks a portion of them. The sample contains about 6,000 clones, 84% of which appear only once. Sequencing used CD4+ or CD8+ T cells sorted from blood, obtained in a trial of the OX40 agonist ivuxolimab. All receptors derive from an adult with an advanced solid tumor such as melanoma, head and neck, liver or kidney cancer.

This chain joins TRBV4-1 and TRBJ2-5, with no clear D. With 4 bases removed from V and 0 bases from J, the gap between germline ends came to 12 bases. The CDR3 consists of 15 residues. Germline V gives CDR1 MGHRA, CDR2 YSYEKL. In nucleotides, the CDR3 is TGCGCCAGCAGCCTAGGATACCGGTACCAAGAGACCCAGTACTTC. Protein: CASSLGYRYQETQYF.

The rearrangement joins TRBV4-2 to TRBJ2-7, with 10 nucleotides matching TRBD1. The CDR3 runs to 15 residues. Germline V gene data show CDR1 as LGHNA and CDR2 as YNFKEQ. The V gene end was trimmed by 0 bases and the J gene end by 4 bases; junction bases not matched to a gene: 3. The CDR3 here is CASSQEEDRGYEQYF. The DNA of the CDR3 is TGTGCCAGCAGCCAAGAGGAGGACAGGGGGTACGAGCAGTACTTC.

The gene calls are TRBV6-5 and TRBJ2-7; no definite D call. The CDR3 is 14 residues long. CDR1 and CDR2 (germline): MNHEY, SVGAGI. Trimming removed 6 bases from V and 2 bases from J, with 14 bases in between. The CDR3 region has the DNA TGTGCCAGCAGACCCCTCGGAATGACCTACGAGCAGTACTTC. It translates to CASRPLGMTYEQYF.

This clone was counted a few times. The gene calls are TRBV12-5 and TRBJ2-1; D not certain. The CDR3 is made up of 11 amino acids. Trimming shortened V by 0 bases and J by 11 bases, and 5 bases separated the two germline ends. Germline V gene lookup returns CDR1 LGHNT and CDR2 FRNRAP. The CDR3: CASGLVGQQFF. The DNA of the CDR3 is TGTGCTAGTGGTTTGGTAGGTCAGCAGTTCTTC. Full variable domain (remainder filled in from reference TRBV12-5 and TRBJ2-1): DARVTQTPRHKVTEMGQEVTMRCQPILGHNTVFWYRQTMMQGLELLAYFRNRAPLDDSGMPKDRFSAEMPDATLATLKIQPSEPRDSAVYFCASGLVGQQFFGPGTRLTVL.

This clone occurred once. This chain uses TRBV13 with TRBJ2-1; 10 bases fit TRBD2. V dropped 5 bases and J dropped 9; count of bases not matched to a gene: 10. The CDR3 spans 15 residues. CDR1 is PRHDT and CDR2 is FYEKMQ in the germline V gene (reference sequence). CDR3 DNA: TGTGCCAGCAGCCCCGGGCTAGCGGGGGAGATTGAGCAGTTCTTC. Translation: CASSPGLAGEIEQFF.

This chain joins TRBV11-2 and TRBJ2-7; the match to TRBD2 covers 8 bases. Germline CDR1 SGHAT, CDR2 FQNNGV. The V and J ends lost 5 bases and 3 bases, in that order; junction bases with no gene match: 6. The CDR3 has 14 amino acids. The CDR3 is CASSLGTSGYEQYF. CDR3 nucleotides: TGTGCCAGCAGCCTGGGGACTAGTGGCTACGAGCAGTACTTC.

The gene calls are TRBV10-3 and TRBJ2-1; D gene uncertain. V was cut by 3 bases and J by 6 bases, with 6 bases left in between. The CDR3 is 12 amino acids. Per the germline V gene, CDR1 is ENHRY and CDR2 is SYGVKD. CDR3 residues: CAISDTSNEQFF. The CDR3 coding sequence is TGTGCCATCAGTGATACGTCCAATGAGCAGTTCTTC.

The J gene is TRBJ2-1, the V gene TRBV2; the match to TRBD2 covers 10 bases. Germline V gene data show CDR1 as SNHLY and CDR2 as FYNNEI. The CDR3 runs 15 residues. V gave up 4 bases and J gave up 2 bases; unmatched junction bases: 2. CDR3 in DNA: TGTGCCAGCAGTGCTAGCGGGAGAACCTACAATGAGCAGTTCTTC. Translated: CASSASGRTYNEQFF. The full variable domain, completed using reference TRBV2 and TRBJ2-1, is EPEVTQTPSHQVTQMGQEVILRCVPISNHLYFYWYRQILGQKVEFLVSFYNNEISEKSEIFDDQFSVERPDGSNFTLKIRSTKLEDSAMYFCASSASGRTYNEQFFGPGTRLTVL.

There are a few counts of this clone. The gene calls are TRBV27 and TRBJ2-7; TRBD2 aligns across 12 bases. V lost 5 bases, J lost 7 bases, and 6 bases stayed unmatched. This CDR3 region has 14 residues. Germline V gives CDR1 MNHEY, CDR2 SMNVEV (reference sequence). The CDR3 DNA is TGTGCCAGCAGTCTCGGACTAGCGGGAACGGAGCAGTACTTC. Protein product: CASSLGLAGTEQYF.

The chain recombines TRBV15 with TRBJ2-5; D gene uncertain. V was cut by 1 base and J by 6 bases, with 9 bases left in between. The germline CDR1 and CDR2 sequences are LNHNV and YYDKDF (reference sequence). This CDR3 contains 13 residues. CDR3 DNA: TGTGCCACCAGCAGAGGGCTAGAAAAGACCCAGTACTTC. As protein: CATSRGLEKTQYF.

The chain has TRBV28 and TRBJ1-6; D is ambiguous. In germline, CDR1 is MDHEN, CDR2 SYDVKM. Trimming shortened V by 8 bases and J by 0 bases, and 5 bases separated the two germline ends. This CDR3 has 13 amino acids. CDR3 DNA sequence: TGTGCCAGCCTTTACTCCTATAATTCACCCCTCCACTTT. Translation: CASLYSYNSPLHF.

This rearrangement joins TRBV7-3 to TRBJ2-2; D remains unclear. The CDR3 is 16 amino acids. Germline CDR1 SGHTA, CDR2 FQGTGA. The V gene lost 3 bases and the J gene lost 1 base, with 12 bases spanning the gap. CDR3 residues: CASSLGLVGNTGELFF. The CDR3 DNA sequence: TGTGCCAGCAGCTTGGGCCTGGTCGGGAACACCGGGGAGCTGTTTTTT.

The V gene is TRBV27, the J gene TRBJ1-5; the D gene is possibly TRBD1 (5 bases). The germline V gene encodes CDR1 MNHEY and CDR2 SMNVEV (reference sequence). The germline V and J ends were trimmed by 6 bases and 5 bases, with 14 bases remaining between them. The CDR3 is made up of 14 amino acids. The CDR3 loop is CASSGGVGHQPQHF. In DNA, the CDR3 is TGTGCCAGCAGCGGGGGGGTGGGCCATCAGCCCCAGCATTTT.

In this sample, this clone is medium-sized. The chain recombines TRBV10-1 with TRBJ2-7; 7 bases agree with TRBD2. The V and J ends lost 2 bases and 4 bases, in that order; junction bases with no gene match: 2. Germline V gives CDR1 WNHNN, CDR2 SYGVQD (reference sequence). The CDR3 runs 13 residues. CDR3 protein: CASSEGEGYEQYF. CDR3 coding DNA: TGCGCCAGCAGTGAGGGGGAGGGGTACGAGCAGTACTTC.

The chain links TRBV7-8 to TRBJ2-2; 11 bases fit TRBD2. This CDR3 region has 17 residues. Germline CDR1 SGHVS, CDR2 FQNEAQ. The V gene end was trimmed by 1 base and the J gene end by 1 base; junction bases not matched to a gene: 2. CDR3 region: CASSLVTSGKNTGELFF. In DNA form, the CDR3 reads TGTGCCAGCAGCTTAGTGACTAGCGGGAAGAACACCGGGGAGCTGTTTTTT.

The CDR3 here is CASSYGAADTQYF. The CDR3 DNA sequence: TGTGCCAGCAGTTACGGAGCAGCAGATACGCAGTATTTT. The J gene is TRBJ2-3, the V gene TRBV6-5; D gene ambiguous. The germline V gene encodes CDR1 MNHEY and CDR2 SVGAGI. This CDR3 region has 13 residues. V was shortened by 2 bases and J by 4 bases, with 7 bases between the two germline ends.

The rearrangement uses TRBV27 and TRBJ2-1; 13 bases align to TRBD2. From germline, CDR1 is MNHEY and CDR2 SMNVEV (reference sequence). The junction had 4 bases not matched to a gene; V was cut back by 8 bases and J by 6 bases. The CDR3 loop spans 14 amino acids. CDR3 in amino acids: CASGGLAGVNEQFF. CDR3 in DNA: TGTGCCAGCGGAGGACTAGCGGGAGTCAATGAGCAGTTCTTC.

This clone was picked up a small number of times. This chain links TRBV9 with TRBJ1-1, with D perhaps TRBD1 (5 bases). Germline CDR1 is SGDLS and CDR2 is YYNGEE. CDR3 length equals 13 residues. Trimming removed 4 bases from V and 5 bases from J, with 12 bases in between. DNA of the CDR3: TGTGCCAGCAGCTTTGGGGACGGGACTGAAGCTTTCTTT. Translation: CASSFGDGTEAFF.

The sample holds a few counts of this clone. The chain employs TRBV14 and TRBJ2-4; TRBD1 is a possible D gene (6 bases). The CDR3 consists of 17 residues. Per the germline V gene, CDR1 is SGHDN and CDR2 is FVKESK. Trimming stripped 4 bases from V and 1 base from J, with 17 bases between. The CDR3: CASSPGGQQKAKNIQYF. DNA for the CDR3: TGTGCCAGCAGCCCGGGTGGACAGCAGAAGGCCAAAAACATTCAGTACTTC.